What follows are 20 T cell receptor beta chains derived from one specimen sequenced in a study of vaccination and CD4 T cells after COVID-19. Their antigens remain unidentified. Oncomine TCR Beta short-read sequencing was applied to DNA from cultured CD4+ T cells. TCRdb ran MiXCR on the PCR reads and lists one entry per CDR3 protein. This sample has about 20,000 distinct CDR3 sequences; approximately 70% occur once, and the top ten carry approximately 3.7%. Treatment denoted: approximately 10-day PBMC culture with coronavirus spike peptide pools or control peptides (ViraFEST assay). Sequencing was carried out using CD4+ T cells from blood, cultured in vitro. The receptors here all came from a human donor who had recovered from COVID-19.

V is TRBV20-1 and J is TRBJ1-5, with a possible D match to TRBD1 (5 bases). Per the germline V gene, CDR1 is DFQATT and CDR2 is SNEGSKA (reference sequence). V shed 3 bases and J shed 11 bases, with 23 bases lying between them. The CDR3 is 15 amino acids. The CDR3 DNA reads TGCAGTGCTAGCGGGGCGGGATTTGCCTTGGGGGCCCAGCATTTT. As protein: CSASGAGFALGAQHF.

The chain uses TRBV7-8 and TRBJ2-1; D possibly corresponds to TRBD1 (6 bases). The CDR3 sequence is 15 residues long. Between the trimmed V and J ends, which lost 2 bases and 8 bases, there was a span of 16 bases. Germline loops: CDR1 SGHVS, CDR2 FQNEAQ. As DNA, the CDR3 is TGTGCCAGCAGCTTACAAGGCGCGCAGGGGTATGAGCAGTTCTTC. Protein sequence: CASSLQGAQGYEQFF.

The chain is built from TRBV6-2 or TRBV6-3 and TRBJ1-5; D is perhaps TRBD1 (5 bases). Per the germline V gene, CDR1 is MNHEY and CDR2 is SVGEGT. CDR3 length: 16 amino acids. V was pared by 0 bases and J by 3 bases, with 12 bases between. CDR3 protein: CASSYSITGNNQPQHF. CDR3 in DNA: TGTGCCAGCAGTTACTCGATAACAGGAAACAATCAGCCCCAGCATTTT.

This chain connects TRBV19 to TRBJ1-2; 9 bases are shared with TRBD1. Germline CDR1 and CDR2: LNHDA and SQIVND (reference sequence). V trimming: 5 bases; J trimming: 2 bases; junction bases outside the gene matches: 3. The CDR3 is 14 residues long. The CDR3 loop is CASSGTGRNYGYTF. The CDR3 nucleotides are TGTGCCAGTAGTGGGACAGGGCGGAACTATGGCTACACCTTC.

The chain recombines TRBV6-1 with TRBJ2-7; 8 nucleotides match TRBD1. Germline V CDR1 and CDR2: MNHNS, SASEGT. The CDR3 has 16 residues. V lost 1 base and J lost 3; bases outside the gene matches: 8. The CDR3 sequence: CASSEGGQVDNYEQYF. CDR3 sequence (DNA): TGTGCCAGCAGTGAAGGGGGACAGGTAGACAACTACGAGCAGTACTTC.

The CDR3 region is CASSRWQMNTEAFF. The CDR3 nucleotides are TGTGCCAGCAGCCGGTGGCAGATGAACACTGAAGCTTTCTTT. The chain employs TRBV11-2 and TRBJ1-1; the D is unclear. The CDR3 extends over 14 amino acids. The V gene lost 5 bases and the J gene lost 0 bases, with 10 bases spanning the gap. Germline CDR1 reads SGHAT; CDR2 reads FQNNGV.

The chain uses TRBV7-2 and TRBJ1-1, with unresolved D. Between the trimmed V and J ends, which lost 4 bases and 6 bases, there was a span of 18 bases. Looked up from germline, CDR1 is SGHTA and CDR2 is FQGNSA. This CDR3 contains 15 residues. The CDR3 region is CASSSSRVGGPEAFF. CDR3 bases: TGTGCCAGCAGCTCTTCGCGGGTCGGAGGACCTGAAGCTTTCTTT.

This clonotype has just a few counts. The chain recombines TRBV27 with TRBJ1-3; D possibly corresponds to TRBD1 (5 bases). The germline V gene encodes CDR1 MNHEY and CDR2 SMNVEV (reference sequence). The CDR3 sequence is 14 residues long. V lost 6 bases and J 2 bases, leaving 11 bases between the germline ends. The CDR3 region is CASRPAGAGNTIYF. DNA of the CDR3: TGTGCCAGCAGACCCGCGGGGGCTGGAAACACCATATATTTT.

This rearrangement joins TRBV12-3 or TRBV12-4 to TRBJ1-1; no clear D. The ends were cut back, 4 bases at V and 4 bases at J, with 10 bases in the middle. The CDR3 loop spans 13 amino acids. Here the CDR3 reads CASSSWAGTEAFF. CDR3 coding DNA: TGTGCCAGCAGTTCTTGGGCGGGCACTGAAGCTTTCTTT.

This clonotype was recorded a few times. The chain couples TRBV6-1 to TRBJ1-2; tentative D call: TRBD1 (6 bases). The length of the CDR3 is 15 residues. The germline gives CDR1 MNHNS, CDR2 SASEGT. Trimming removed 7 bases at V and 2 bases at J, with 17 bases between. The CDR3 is CASNPGGARNYGYTF. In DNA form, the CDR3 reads TGTGCCAGCAATCCCGGGGGGGCGAGAAACTATGGCTACACCTTC.

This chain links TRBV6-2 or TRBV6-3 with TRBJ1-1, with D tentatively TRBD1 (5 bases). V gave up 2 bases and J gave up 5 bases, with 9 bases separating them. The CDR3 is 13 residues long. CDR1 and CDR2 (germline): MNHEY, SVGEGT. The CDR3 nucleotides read TGTGCCAGCAGTTACGCAGGGTGGACTGAAGCTTTCTTT. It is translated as CASSYAGWTEAFF.

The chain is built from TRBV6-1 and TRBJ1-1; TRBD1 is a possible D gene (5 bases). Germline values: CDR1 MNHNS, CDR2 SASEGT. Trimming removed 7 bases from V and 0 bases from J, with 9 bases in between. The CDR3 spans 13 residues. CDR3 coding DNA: TGTGCCAGCAAGGACACTTTGAACACTGAAGCTTTCTTT. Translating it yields CASKDTLNTEAFF.

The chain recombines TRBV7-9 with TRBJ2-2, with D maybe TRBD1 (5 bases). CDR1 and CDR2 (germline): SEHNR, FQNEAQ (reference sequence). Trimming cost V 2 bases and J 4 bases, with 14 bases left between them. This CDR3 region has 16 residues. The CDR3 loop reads CASSLSVDRVTGELFF. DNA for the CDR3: TGTGCCAGCAGCTTATCCGTAGACAGAGTCACCGGGGAGCTGTTTTTT.

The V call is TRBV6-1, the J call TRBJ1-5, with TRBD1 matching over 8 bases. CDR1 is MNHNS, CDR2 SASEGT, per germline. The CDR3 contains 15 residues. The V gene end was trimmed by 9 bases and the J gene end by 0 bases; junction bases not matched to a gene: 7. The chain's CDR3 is CASRQGFYSNQPQHF. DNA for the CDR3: TGTGCCAGTCGACAGGGGTTCTATAGCAATCAGCCCCAGCATTTT.

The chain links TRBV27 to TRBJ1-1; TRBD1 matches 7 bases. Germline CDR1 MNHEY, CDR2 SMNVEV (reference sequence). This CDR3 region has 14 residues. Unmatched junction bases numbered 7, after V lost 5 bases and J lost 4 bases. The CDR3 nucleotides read TGTGCCAGCAGTCCGACAGGGAGGGGCACTGAAGCTTTCTTT. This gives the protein CASSPTGRGTEAFF.

CDR3 in DNA: TGTGCCAGCAGCATTCAGAATTCGGGATATGGCTACACCTTC. Its translation: CASSIQNSGYGYTF. The V and J genes are TRBV7-2 and TRBJ1-2; D ambiguous. The CDR3 has 14 residues. Trimming removed 5 bases at V and 5 bases at J, with 15 bases between. CDR1 is SGHTA, CDR2 FQGNSA, per germline.

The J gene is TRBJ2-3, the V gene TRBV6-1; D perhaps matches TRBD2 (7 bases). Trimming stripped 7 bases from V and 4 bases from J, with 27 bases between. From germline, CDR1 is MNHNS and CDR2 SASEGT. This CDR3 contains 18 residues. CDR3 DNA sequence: TGTGCCAGCATCAAAGGGGGGGCTGCCGGGGGAGAGGCAGATACGCAGTATTTT. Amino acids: CASIKGGAAGGEADTQYF.

In DNA form, the CDR3 reads TGTGCCACCAGTGATTTCGTTACAGGGGGTTCCTACAATGAGCAGTTCTTC. It translates to CATSDFVTGGSYNEQFF. The gene calls are TRBV24-1 and TRBJ2-1; 8 nucleotides agree with TRBD1. V lost 1 base, J lost 1 base, and 5 bases stayed unmatched. From germline, CDR1 is KGHDR and CDR2 SFDVKD. The CDR3 spans 17 residues.

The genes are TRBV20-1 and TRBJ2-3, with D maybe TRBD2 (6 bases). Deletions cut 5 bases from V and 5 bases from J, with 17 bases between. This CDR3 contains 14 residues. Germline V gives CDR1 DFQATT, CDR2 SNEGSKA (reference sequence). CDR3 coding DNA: TGCAGTGCTGGGAAGACTAGAGGTGAAGATACGCAGTATTTT. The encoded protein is CSAGKTRGEDTQYF.

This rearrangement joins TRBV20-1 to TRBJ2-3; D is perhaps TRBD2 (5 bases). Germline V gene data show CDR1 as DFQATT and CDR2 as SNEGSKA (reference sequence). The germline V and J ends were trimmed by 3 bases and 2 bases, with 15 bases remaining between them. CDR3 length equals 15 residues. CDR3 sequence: CSARVGSEDTDTQYF. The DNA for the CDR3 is TGCAGTGCTAGGGTGGGGAGTGAGGACACAGATACGCAGTATTTT.